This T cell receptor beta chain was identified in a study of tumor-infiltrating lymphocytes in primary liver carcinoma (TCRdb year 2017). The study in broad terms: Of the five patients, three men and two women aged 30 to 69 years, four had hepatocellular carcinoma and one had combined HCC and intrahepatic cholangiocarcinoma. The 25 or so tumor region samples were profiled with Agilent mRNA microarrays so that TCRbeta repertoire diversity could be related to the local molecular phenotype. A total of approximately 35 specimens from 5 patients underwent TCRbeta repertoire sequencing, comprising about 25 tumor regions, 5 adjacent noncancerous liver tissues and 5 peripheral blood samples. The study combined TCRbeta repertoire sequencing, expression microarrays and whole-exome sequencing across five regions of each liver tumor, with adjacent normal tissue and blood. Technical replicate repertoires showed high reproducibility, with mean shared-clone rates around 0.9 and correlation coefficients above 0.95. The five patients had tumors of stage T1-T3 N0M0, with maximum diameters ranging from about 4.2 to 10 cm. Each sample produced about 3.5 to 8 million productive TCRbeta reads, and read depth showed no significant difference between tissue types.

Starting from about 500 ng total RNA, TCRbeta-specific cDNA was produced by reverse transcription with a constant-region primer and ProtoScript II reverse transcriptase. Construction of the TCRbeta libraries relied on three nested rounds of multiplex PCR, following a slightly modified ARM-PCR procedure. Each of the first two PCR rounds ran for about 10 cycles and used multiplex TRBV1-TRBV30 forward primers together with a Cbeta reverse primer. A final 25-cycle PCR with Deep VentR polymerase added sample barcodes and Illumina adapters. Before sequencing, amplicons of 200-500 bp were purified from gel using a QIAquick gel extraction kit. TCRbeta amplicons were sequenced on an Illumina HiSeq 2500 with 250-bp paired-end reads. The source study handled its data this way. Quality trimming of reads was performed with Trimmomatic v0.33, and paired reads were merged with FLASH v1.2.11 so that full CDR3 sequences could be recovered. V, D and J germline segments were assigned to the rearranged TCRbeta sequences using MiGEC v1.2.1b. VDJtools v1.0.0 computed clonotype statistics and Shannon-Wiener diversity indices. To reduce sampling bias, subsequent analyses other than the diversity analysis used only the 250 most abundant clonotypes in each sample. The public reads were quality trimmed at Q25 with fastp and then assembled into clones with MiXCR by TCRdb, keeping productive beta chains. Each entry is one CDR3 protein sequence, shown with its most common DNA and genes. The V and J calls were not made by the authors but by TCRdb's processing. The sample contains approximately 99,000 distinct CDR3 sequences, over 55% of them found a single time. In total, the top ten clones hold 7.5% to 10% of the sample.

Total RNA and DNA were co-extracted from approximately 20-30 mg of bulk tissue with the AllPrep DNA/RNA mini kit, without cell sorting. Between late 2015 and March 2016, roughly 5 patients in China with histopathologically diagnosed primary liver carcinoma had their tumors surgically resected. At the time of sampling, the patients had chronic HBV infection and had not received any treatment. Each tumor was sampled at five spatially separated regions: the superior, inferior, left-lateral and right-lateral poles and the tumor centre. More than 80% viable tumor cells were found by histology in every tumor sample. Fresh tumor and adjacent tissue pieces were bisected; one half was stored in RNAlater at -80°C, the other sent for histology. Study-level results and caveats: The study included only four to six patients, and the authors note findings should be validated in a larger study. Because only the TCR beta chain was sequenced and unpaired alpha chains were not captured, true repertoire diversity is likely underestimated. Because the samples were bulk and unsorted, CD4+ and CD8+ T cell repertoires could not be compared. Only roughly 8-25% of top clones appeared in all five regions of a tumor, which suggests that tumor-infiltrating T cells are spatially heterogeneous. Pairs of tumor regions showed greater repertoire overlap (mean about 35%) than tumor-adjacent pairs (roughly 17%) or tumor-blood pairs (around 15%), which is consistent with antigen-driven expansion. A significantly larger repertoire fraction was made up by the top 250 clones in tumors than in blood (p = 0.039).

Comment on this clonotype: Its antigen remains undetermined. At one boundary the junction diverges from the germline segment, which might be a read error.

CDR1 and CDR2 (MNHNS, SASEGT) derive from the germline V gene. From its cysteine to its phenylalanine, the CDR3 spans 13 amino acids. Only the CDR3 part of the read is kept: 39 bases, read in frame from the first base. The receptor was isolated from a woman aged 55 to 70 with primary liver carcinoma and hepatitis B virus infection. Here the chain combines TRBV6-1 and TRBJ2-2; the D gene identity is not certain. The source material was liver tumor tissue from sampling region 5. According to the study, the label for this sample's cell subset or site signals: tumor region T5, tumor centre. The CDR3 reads CVSSEQKVGELFF. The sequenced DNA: TGTGTCAGCAGTGAACAGAAGGTCGGGGAGCTGTTTTTT.